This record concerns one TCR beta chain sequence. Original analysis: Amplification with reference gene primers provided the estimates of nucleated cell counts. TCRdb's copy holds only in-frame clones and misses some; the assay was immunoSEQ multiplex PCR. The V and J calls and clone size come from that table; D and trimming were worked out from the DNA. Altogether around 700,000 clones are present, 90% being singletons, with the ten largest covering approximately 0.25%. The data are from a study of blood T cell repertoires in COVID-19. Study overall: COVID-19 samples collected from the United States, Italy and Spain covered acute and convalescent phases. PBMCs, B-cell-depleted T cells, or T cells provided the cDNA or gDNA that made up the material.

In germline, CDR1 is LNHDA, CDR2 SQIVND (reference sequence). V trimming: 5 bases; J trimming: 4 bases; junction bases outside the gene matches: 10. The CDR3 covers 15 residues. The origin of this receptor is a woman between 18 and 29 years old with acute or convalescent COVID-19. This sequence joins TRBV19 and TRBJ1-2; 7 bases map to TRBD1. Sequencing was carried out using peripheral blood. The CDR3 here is CASSPPDRTLYGYTF. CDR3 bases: TGTGCCAGTAGTCCACCGGACAGGACCCTCTATGGCTACACCTTC. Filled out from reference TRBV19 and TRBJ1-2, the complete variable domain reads DGGITQSPKYLFRKEGQNVTLSCEQNLNHDAMYWYRQDPGQGLRLIYYSQIVNDFQKGDIAEGYSVSREKKESFPLTVTSAQKNPTAFYLCASSPPDRTLYGYTFGSGTRLTVV.